Below, 2 T cell receptor beta chains from the same sample are listed, as sequenced in a study of graft-versus-host responses after intestinal transplantation. Clones were sequenced by immunoSEQ multiplex PCR, and TCRdb holds only the in-frame ones, with some missing. Found here are approximately 100,000 clones, 93% of them singletons; the top ten hold approximately 1.2%. These receptors' targets are unknown. Sequenced material: unstimulated CD8+ T cells sorted from spleen or lymph node cells, taken before intestinal transplant. The receptors derive from a human donor who received an intestinal transplant.

A single count supports this clone. The chain joins TRBV4-1 to TRBJ2-1; 9 nucleotides agree with TRBD2. The V gene's germline CDR1 is MGHRA and CDR2 YSYEKL. The CDR3 consists of 12 residues. V was clipped by 8 bases and J by 7 bases; unmatched bases: 3. CDR3 in DNA: TGCGCCAGCGGGCTAGCGGGGAATGAGCAGTTCTTC. Amino acids: CASGLAGNEQFF.

V usage is TRBV5-1 and J usage is TRBJ1-2; the match to TRBD1 covers 10 bases. This CDR3 has 14 residues. V lost 4 bases and J lost 7; bases outside the gene matches: 7. The V gene's germline CDR1 is SGHRS and CDR2 YFSETQ. CDR3 nucleotide sequence: TGCGCCAGCAGCCCCTTCCGACAGGGGGCTGGCTACACCTTC. This encodes CASSPFRQGAGYTF.